This T cell receptor (beta chain) was recorded in a study of blood T cell repertoires in COVID-19. Across the study: Whether acute or convalescent, the COVID-19 samples came from the United States, Italy and Spain. T cells, B-cell-depleted T cells, or PBMCs supplied cDNA or gDNA.

CDR1 is LGHDT, CDR2 YNNKEL, per germline (reference sequence). V dropped 3 bases and J dropped 2 bases, with 13 bases sitting between them. The CDR3 runs to 15 residues. Original processing methods: Reference gene primer amplification gave nucleated cell count estimates. Libraries were prepared by immunoSEQ multiplex PCR; TCRdb keeps only in-frame clonotypes and omits some of them. The D gene and trimming were derived from the DNA, and the V and J assignments and clone size from that table. The table has over 90,000 clones, over 65% seen once. Sample: peripheral blood. This clonotype was sampled from a human donor in a cohort sampled during active COVID-19. The chain employs TRBV3-1 (or the pseudogene TRBV3-2) and TRBJ1-2, with D possibly being TRBD1 (5 bases). The CDR3 loop reads CASSQGRQGNYGYTF. The DNA of the CDR3 is TGTGCCAGCAGCCAGGGTCGGCAGGGAAACTATGGCTACACCTTC.